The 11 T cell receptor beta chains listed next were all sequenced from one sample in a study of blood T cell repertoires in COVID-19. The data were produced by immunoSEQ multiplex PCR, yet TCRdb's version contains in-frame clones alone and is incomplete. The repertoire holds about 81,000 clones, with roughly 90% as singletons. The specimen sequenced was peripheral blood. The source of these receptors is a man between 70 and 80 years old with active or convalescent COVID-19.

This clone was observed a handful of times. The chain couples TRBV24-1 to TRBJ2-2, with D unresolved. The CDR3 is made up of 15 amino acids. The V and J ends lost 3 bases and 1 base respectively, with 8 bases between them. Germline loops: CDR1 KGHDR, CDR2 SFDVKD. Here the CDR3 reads CATSDTHRNTGELFF. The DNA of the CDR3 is TGTGCCACCAGTGATACTCACAGGAACACCGGGGAGCTGTTTTTT.

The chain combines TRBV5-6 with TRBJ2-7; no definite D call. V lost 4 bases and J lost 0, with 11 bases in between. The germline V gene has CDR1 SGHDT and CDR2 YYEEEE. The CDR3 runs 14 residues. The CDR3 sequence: CASSVTQDSYEQYF. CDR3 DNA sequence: TGTGCCAGCAGCGTGACTCAAGACTCCTACGAGCAGTACTTC.

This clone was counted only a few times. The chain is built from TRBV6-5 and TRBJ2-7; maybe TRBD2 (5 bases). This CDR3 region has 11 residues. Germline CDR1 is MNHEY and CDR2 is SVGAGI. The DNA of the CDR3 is TGTGGAACGAGGGAATACAACGAGCAGTACTTC. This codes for CGTREYNEQYF.

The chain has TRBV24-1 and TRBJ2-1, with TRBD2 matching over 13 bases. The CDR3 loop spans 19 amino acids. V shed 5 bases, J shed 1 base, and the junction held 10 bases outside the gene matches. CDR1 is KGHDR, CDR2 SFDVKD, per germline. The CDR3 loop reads CATSATSGGAGRSYNEQFF. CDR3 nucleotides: TGTGCCACCAGTGCTACTAGCGGGGGGGCCGGTAGGTCCTACAATGAGCAGTTCTTC.

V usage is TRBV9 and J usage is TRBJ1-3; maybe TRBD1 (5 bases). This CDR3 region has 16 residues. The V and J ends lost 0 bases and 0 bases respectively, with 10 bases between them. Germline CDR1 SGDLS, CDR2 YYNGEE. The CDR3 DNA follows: TGTGCCAGCAGCGTAGGGGGCAGCAGCTCTGGAAACACCATATATTTT. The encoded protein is CASSVGGSSSGNTIYF.

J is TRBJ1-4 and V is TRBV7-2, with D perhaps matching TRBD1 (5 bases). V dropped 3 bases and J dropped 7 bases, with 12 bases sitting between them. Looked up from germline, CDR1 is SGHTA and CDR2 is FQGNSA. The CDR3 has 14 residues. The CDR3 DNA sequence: TGTGCCAGCAGCTTTTGGGGACTCAGTGAAAAACTGTTTTTT. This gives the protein CASSFWGLSEKLFF.

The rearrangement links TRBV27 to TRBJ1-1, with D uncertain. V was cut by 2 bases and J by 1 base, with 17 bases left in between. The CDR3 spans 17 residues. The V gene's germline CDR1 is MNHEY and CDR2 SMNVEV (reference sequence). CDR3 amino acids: CASSLTVLSGANTEAFF. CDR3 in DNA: TGTGCCAGCAGTTTAACTGTGCTTAGCGGAGCGAACACTGAAGCTTTCTTT.

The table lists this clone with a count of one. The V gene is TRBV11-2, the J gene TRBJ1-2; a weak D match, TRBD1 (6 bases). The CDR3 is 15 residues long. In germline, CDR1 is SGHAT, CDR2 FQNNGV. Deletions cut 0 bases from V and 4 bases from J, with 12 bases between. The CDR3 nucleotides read TGTGCCAGCAGCTTAGACTCGGACAGCTTCTATGGCTACACCTTC. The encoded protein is CASSLDSDSFYGYTF.

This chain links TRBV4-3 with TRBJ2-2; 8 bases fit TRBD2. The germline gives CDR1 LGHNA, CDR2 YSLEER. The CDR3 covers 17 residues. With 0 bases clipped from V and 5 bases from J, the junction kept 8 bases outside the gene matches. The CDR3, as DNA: TGCGCCAGCAGCCAAGATCCATCGGGGGGGTTTACCGGGGAGCTGTTTTTT. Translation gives CASSQDPSGGFTGELFF.

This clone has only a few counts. The CDR3: CASSYSAGDYNEQFF. CDR3 sequence (DNA): TGTGCCAGCAGTTACTCTGCGGGGGACTACAATGAGCAGTTCTTC. This chain uses TRBV6-2 or TRBV6-3 with TRBJ2-1; TRBD2 agrees at 7 bases. From germline, CDR1 is MNHEY and CDR2 SVGEGT. The CDR3 spans 15 residues. Trimming cost V 0 bases and J 3 bases; bases outside gene matches: 2.

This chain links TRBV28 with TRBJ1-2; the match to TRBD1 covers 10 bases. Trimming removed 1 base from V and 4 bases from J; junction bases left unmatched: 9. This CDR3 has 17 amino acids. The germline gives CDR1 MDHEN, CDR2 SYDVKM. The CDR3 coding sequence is TGTGCCAGCAGTTTATTCGACAGGGGGCAAAGTTCCTATGGCTACACCTTC. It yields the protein CASSLFDRGQSSYGYTF.